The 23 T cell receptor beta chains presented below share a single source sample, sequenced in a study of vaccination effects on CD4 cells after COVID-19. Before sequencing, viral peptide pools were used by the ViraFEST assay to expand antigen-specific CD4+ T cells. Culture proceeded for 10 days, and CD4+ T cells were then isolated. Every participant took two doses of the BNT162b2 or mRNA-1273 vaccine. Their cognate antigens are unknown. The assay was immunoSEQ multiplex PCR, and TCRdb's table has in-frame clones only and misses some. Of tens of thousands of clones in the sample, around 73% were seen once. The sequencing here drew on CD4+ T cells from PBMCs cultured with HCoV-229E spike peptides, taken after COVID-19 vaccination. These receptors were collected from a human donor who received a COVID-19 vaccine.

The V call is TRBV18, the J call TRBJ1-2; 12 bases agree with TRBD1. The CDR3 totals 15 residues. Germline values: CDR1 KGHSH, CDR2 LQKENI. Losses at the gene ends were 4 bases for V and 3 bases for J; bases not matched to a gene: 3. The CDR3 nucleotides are TGTGCCAGCTCACTAGGGACAGGGGGCGACTATGGCTACACCTTC. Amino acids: CASSLGTGGDYGYTF.

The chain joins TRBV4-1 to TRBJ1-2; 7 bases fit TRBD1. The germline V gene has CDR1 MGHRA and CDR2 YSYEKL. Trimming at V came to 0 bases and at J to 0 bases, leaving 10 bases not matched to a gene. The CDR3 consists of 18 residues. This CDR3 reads CASSQEARRQGTNYGYTF. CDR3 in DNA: TGCGCCAGCAGCCAAGAAGCCAGACGACAGGGCACTAACTATGGCTACACCTTC.

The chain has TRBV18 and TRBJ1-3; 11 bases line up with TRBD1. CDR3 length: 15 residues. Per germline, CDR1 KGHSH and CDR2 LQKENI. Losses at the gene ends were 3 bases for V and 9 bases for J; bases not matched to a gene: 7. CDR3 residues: CASSPSSGQGGTIYF. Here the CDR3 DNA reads TGTGCCAGCTCACCTTCGTCGGGACAGGGGGGCACCATATATTTT.

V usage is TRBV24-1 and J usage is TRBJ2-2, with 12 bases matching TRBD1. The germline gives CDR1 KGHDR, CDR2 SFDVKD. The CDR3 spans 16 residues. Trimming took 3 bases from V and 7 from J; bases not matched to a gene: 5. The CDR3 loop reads CATSDPRDRGRGELFF. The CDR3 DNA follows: TGTGCCACCAGTGATCCCCGGGACAGGGGGCGCGGGGAGCTGTTTTTT.

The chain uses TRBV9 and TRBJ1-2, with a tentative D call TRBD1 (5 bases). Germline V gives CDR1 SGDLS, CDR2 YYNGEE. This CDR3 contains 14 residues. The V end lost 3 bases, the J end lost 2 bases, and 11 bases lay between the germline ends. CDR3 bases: TGTGCCAGCAGCGCCCGGGACGAAAACTATGGCTACACCTTC. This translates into CASSARDENYGYTF.

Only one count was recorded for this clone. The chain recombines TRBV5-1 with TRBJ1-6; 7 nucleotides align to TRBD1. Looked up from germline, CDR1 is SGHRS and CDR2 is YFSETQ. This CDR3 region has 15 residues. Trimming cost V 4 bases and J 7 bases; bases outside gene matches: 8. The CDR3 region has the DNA TGCGCCAGCAGCCTGAATGGACAGGAGAATTCACCCCTCCACTTT. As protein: CASSLNGQENSPLHF.

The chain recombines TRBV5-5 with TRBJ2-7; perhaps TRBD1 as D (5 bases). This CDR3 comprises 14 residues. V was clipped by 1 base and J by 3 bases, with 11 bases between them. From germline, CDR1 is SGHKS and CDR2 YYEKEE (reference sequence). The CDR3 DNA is TGTGCCAGCAGCTTGTATGGCCAGGGCTACGAGCAGTACGTC. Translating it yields CASSLYGQGYEQYV.

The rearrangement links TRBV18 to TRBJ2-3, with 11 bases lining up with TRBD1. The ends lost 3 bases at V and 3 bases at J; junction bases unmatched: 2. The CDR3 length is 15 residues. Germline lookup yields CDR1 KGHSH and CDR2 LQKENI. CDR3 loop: CASSPGTGGTDTQYF. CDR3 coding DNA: TGTGCCAGCTCACCCGGGACAGGGGGAACAGATACGCAGTATTTT.

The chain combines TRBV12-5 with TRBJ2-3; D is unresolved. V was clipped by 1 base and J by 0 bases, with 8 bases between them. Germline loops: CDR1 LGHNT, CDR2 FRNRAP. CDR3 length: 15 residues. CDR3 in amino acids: CASGLGGSSTDTQYF. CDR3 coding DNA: TGTGCTAGTGGTTTGGGTGGATCTAGCACAGATACGCAGTATTTT. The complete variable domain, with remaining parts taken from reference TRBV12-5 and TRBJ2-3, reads DARVTQTPRHKVTEMGQEVTMRCQPILGHNTVFWYRQTMMQGLELLAYFRNRAPLDDSGMPKDRFSAEMPDATLATLKIQPSEPRDSAVYFCASGLGGSSTDTQYFGPGTRLTVL.

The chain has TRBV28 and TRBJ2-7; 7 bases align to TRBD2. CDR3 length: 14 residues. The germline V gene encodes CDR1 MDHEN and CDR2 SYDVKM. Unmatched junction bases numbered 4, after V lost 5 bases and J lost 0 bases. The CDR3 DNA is TGTGCCAGCAGTGACTGGACTAGCTCCTACGAGCAGTACGTC. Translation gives CASSDWTSSYEQYV.

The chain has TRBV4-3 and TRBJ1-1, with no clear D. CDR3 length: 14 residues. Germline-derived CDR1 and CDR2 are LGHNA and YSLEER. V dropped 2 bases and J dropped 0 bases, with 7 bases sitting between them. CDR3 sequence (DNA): TGCGCCAGCAGCCAACAACTGGTGAACACTGAAGCTTTCTTT. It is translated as CASSQQLVNTEAFF.

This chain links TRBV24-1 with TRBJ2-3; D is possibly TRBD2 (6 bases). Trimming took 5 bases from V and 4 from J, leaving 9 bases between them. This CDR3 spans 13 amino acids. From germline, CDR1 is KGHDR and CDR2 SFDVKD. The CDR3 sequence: CATSAVAADTQYF. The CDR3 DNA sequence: TGTGCCACCAGTGCGGTAGCGGCAGATACGCAGTATTTT.

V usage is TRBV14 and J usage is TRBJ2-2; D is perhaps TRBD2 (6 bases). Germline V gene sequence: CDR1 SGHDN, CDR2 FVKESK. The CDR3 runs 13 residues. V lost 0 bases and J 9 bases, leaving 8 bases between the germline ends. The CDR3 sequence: CASSQDWTRELFF. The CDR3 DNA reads TGTGCCAGCAGCCAAGACTGGACTAGGGAGCTGTTTTTT.

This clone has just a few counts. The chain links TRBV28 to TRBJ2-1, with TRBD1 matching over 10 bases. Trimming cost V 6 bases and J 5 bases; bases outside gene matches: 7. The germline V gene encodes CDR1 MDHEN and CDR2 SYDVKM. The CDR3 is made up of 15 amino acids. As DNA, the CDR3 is TGTGCCAGCAGCCCCCGGACAGGGGGGAACAATGAGCAGTTCTTC. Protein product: CASSPRTGGNNEQFF.

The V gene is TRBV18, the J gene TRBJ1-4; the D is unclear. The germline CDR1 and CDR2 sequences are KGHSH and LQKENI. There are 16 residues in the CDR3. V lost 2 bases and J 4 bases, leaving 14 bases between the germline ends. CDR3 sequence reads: CASSPSALFGNEKLFF. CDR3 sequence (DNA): TGTGCCAGCTCACCATCCGCCCTATTCGGTAATGAAAAACTGTTTTTT.

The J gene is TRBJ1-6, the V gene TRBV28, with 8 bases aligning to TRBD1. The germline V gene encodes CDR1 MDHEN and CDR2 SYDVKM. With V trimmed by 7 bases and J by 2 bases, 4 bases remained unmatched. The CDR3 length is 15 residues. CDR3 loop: CASTQGAPYNSPLHF. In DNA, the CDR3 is TGTGCCAGCACCCAGGGGGCCCCCTATAATTCACCCCTCCACTTT.

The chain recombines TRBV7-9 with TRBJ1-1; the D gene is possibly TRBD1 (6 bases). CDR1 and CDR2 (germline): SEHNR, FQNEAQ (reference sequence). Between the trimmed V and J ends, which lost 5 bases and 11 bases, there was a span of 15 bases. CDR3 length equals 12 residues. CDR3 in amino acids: CASSRTAPGAFF. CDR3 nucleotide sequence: TGTGCCAGCAGCCGGACAGCCCCTGGGGCTTTCTTT.

The CDR3 sequence: CASSLESGNRAFF. The CDR3 DNA reads as TGCGCCAGCAGCTTGGAGTCGGGAAACCGAGCTTTCTTT. This sequence joins TRBV5-1 and TRBJ1-1; D is undetermined. Germline CDR1 SGHRS, CDR2 YFSETQ. V was cut by 0 bases and J by 10 bases, with 13 bases left in between. The CDR3 covers 13 residues.

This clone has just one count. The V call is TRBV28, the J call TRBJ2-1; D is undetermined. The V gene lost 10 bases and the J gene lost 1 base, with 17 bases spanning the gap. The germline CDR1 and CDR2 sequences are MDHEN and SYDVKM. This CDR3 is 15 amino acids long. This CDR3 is CAITSKNKSYNEQFF. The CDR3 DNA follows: TGTGCCATCACATCCAAGAATAAGTCCTACAATGAGCAGTTCTTC.

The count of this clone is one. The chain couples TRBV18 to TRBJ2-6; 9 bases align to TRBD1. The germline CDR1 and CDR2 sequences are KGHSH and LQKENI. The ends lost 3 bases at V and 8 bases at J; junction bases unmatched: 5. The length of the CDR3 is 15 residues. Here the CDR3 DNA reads TGTGCCAGCTCACCCGGAGGGACAGGGTCCAACGTCCTGACTTTC. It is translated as CASSPGGTGSNVLTF.

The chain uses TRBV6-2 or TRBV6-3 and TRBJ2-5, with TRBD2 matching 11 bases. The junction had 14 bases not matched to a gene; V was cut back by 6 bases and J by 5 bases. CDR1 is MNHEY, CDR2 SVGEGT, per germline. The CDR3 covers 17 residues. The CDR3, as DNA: TGTGCCAGCAGCCACCCCCCACTAGCGGGGGAAGGGGAGACCCAGTACTTC. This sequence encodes CASSHPPLAGEGETQYF.

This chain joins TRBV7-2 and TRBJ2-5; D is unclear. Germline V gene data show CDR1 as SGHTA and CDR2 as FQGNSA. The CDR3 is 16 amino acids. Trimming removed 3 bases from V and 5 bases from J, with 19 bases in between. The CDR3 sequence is CASSFPPGDLSETQYF. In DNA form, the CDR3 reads TGTGCCAGCAGCTTCCCCCCAGGTGATCTCAGCGAGACCCAGTACTTC. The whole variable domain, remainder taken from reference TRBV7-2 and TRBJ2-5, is GAGVSQSPSNKVTEKGKDVELRCDPISGHTALYWYRQSLGQGLEFLIYFQGNSAPDKSGLPSDRFSAERTGGSVSTLTIQRTQQEDSAVYLCASSFPPGDLSETQYFGPGTRLLVL.

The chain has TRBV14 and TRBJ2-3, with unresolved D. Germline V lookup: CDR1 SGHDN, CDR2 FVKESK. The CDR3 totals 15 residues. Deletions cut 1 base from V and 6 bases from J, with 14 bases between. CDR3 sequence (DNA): TGTGCCAGCAGCCAAGCTGTGTATGGGGTCGATACGCAGTATTTT. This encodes CASSQAVYGVDTQYF.